This record covers a single T cell receptor (beta chain). Relative to the germline gene, one junction end is altered; a read error may explain this. The CDR3 covers 15 residues. Looked up from germline, CDR1 is SGHVS and CDR2 is FQNEAQ. The data are from a study of CD8+CD57+ T cells in acquired aplastic anemia. It was genomic DNA that served as the template for profiling TCR beta VDJ and CDR3. TCRdb reanalysed the reads using MiXCR and keeps one entry per CDR3 protein. The sample lists roughly 420,000 distinct CDR3 sequences, around 72% occurring once. This sequence was found in a human donor in good health, serving as a control. The rearrangement links TRBV7-8 to TRBJ1-2; D gene ambiguous. Input material: sorted CD4+, CD8+, or CD8+CD57+ T cells (not recorded which) from PBMCs. This chain's CDR3 is CASSSSTPVLYGHTF. The CDR3 region has the DNA TGTGCCAGCAGCTCCTCGACACCAGTACTATATGGCCACACCTTC.